Given below is one T cell receptor (beta chain) in context. 60 Vbeta and 13 Jbeta primers were used in PCR. Data came from immunoSEQ multiplex PCR; TCRdb stores just in-frame clones and leaves some out. Of 95,000 to 150,000 clones listed, over 60% are singletons. Germline CDR1 reads LNHDA; CDR2 reads SQIVND (reference sequence). The CDR3 runs to 15 residues. V lost 5 bases to trimming and J lost 1 base; unmatched junction nucleotides: 5. The source of the sample is a study of cytomegalovirus exposure and HLA in healthy donors. Sequenced: PBMCs. The sequence derives from a woman between 40 and 50 years old in good health and CMV-seropositive. The J gene is TRBJ1-1, the V gene TRBV19; 9 bases fit TRBD1. CDR3 sequence (DNA): TGTGCCAGTAGTGAACAGGGGGCGAGGAACACTGAAGCTTTCTTT. It specifies CASSEQGARNTEAFF.